The 29 T cell receptor beta chains given below trace back to one sample, sequenced in a study of tumour-infiltrating T cells in Burkitt lymphoma (dated by TCRdb to the early 2020s). Preparation of the library involved the immunoSEQ multiplex PCR assay. TCRdb provides this immuneACCESS table in a form limited to in-frame rearrangements. Some clones are lacking; in checked studies, under half of them reflect an unresolved V gene, and why the rest are absent is not known. Present in this sample are approximately 46,000 clones, around 31% of which were seen just once. Over 2.5% of the sample comes from the top ten. The sequenced sample consisted of tumor tissue. The receptors here all came from a human donor with Burkitt lymphoma.

This clone was found a few times. The chain couples TRBV9 to TRBJ2-1, with 9 nucleotides matching TRBD1. Losses at the gene ends were 4 bases for V and 8 bases for J; bases not matched to a gene: 4. The CDR3 runs to 13 residues. CDR1 and CDR2 (germline): SGDLS, YYNGEE. The CDR3 sequence: CASSTQGADEQFF. Written as DNA, the CDR3 is TGTGCCAGCAGCACACAGGGGGCCGATGAGCAGTTCTTC.

The chain is built from TRBV4-2 and TRBJ2-7; TRBD1 matches at 8 bases. Germline CDR1 and CDR2: LGHNA and YNFKEQ. V dropped 0 bases and J dropped 6; count of bases not matched to a gene: 7. The CDR3 has 15 residues. The CDR3 DNA reads TGTGCCAGCAGCCAAGAAATTAACAGGGGGTTCGAGCAGTACTTC. It yields the protein CASSQEINRGFEQYF.

This clone was observed a handful of times. The chain couples TRBV9 to TRBJ1-6, with TRBD1 identical over 9 bases. The J segment lost 8 bases and the V segment lost 3 bases, leaving 6 bases of the junction unmatched. This CDR3 contains 15 residues. Looked up from germline, CDR1 is SGDLS and CDR2 is YYNGEE. The CDR3 is CASSARDRADSPLHF. As DNA, the CDR3 is TGTGCCAGCAGCGCCCGGGACAGGGCCGATTCACCCCTCCACTTT. Based on the CDR3 plus reference TRBV9 and TRBJ1-6, the full variable domain is DSGVTQTPKHLITATGQRVTLRCSPRSGDLSVYWYQQSLDQGLQFLIQYYNGEERAKGNILERFSAQQFPDLHSELNLSSLELGDSALYFCASSARDRADSPLHFGNGTRLTVT.

The V gene is TRBV4-1, the J gene TRBJ2-4; the match to TRBD2 covers 7 bases. Germline V gives CDR1 MGHRA, CDR2 YSYEKL. The ends lost 4 bases at V and 6 bases at J; junction bases unmatched: 15. This CDR3 region has 17 residues. The CDR3 sequence is CASSRGLVRRGGNIQYF. CDR3 coding DNA: TGCGCCAGCAGCCGAGGACTAGTGAGGCGGGGAGGAAACATTCAGTACTTC.

The V gene is TRBV5-6, the J gene TRBJ2-1, with 7 positions matching TRBD1. Germline-derived CDR1 and CDR2 are SGHDT and YYEEEE. CDR3 length: 17 residues. V trimming: 1 base; J trimming: 7 bases; junction bases outside the gene matches: 14. The CDR3 DNA is TGTGCCAGCAGCTTGTTGGTGTCAGGGGGAAGGGTGAATGAGCAGTTCTTC. Encoded protein: CASSLLVSGGRVNEQFF.

This chain uses TRBV27 with TRBJ1-4; no reliable D call. The CDR3 totals 15 residues. The germline V and J ends were trimmed by 5 bases and 5 bases, with 15 bases remaining between them. Germline V gives CDR1 MNHEY, CDR2 SMNVEV (reference sequence). The CDR3 DNA reads as TGTGCCAGCAGTACTTGGGATCCAGGCAATGAAAAACTGTTTTTT. Protein product: CASSTWDPGNEKLFF.

V is TRBV10-3 and J is TRBJ1-6; TRBD1 might be the D (5 bases). CDR1 is ENHRY and CDR2 is SYGVKD in the germline V gene. The V gene lost 0 bases and the J gene lost 12 bases, with 18 bases spanning the gap. The CDR3 runs to 16 residues. The CDR3, as DNA: TGTGCCATCAGTGAGTCGGAGCTGGCAGGGAGCAGACCCCTCCACTTT. Protein: CAISESELAGSRPLHF.

The chain uses TRBV7-9 and TRBJ2-3; 12 bases are a match to TRBD2. V dropped 4 bases and J dropped 2; count of bases not matched to a gene: 7. The CDR3 covers 17 residues. The germline V gene encodes CDR1 SEHNR and CDR2 FQNEAQ (reference sequence). As DNA, the CDR3 is TGTGCCAGCAGCTCACTAGCGGGGGGATTCAACACAGATACGCAGTATTTT. Translation: CASSSLAGGFNTDTQYF. Full variable domain (rest looked up from reference TRBV7-9 and TRBJ2-3): DTGVSQNPRHKITKRGQNVTFRCDPISEHNRLYWYRQTLGQGPEFLTYFQNEAQLEKSRLLSDRFSAERPKGSFSTLEIQRTEQGDSAMYLCASSSLAGGFNTDTQYFGPGTRLTVL.

The CDR3 region is CASSRTSATDTQYF. In DNA form, the CDR3 reads TGTGCCAGCAGTCGGACTAGCGCCACAGATACGCAGTATTTT. The chain links TRBV2 to TRBJ2-3; the match to TRBD2 covers 9 bases. After removal of 5 bases from V and 2 bases from J, the junction contained 2 bases not matched to a gene. From germline, CDR1 is SNHLY and CDR2 FYNNEI. The CDR3 loop spans 14 amino acids. Combining the CDR3 with reference TRBV2 and TRBJ2-3 gives the whole variable domain EPEVTQTPSHQVTQMGQEVILRCVPISNHLYFYWYRQILGQKVEFLVSFYNNEISEKSEIFDDQFSVERPDGSNFTLKIRSTKLEDSAMYFCASSRTSATDTQYFGPGTRLTVL.

The chain joins TRBV18 to TRBJ2-7; possibly TRBD1 for D (6 bases). The CDR3 loop spans 15 amino acids. Trimming cost V 4 bases and J 4 bases, with 17 bases left between them. Germline CDR1 and CDR2: KGHSH and LQKENI. CDR3 sequence (DNA): TGTGCCAGCTCACTAGCCCGGGACACGTTATACGAGCAGTACTTC. Its protein product is CASSLARDTLYEQYF.

The rearrangement uses TRBV15 and TRBJ2-3, with D possibly being TRBD2 (7 bases). This CDR3 is built from 15 residues. The V and J ends lost 4 bases and 2 bases respectively, with 13 bases between them. Germline assignment: CDR1 LNHNV and CDR2 YYDKDF (reference sequence). This CDR3 is CATSTRAGATDTQYF. CDR3 coding DNA: TGTGCCACCAGCACTAGGGCGGGGGCCACAGATACGCAGTATTTT.

This chain joins TRBV7-9 and TRBJ2-7, with 9 bases aligning to TRBD1. Germline values: CDR1 SEHNR, CDR2 FQNEAQ (reference sequence). The V segment lost 5 bases and the J segment 4 bases; nucleotides outside the gene matches: 9. This CDR3 has 15 amino acids. As DNA, the CDR3 is TGTGCCAGCAGCGGATGGGACAGGGAGAGATACGAGCAGTACTTC. Translation gives CASSGWDRERYEQYF.

This clone was observed at least ten times. This sequence joins TRBV23-1 and TRBJ1-2; D might be TRBD1 (5 bases). TRBV23-1 is an ORF, with its function uncertain. V was clipped by 4 bases and J by 5 bases, with 8 bases between them. CDR3 length equals 12 residues. CDR3 in DNA: TGCGCCAGCAGTCCTGGGGGGTATGGCTACACCTTC. The encoded protein is CASSPGGYGYTF.

J is TRBJ1-2 and V is TRBV28, with 11 positions matching TRBD1. The ends lost 5 bases at V and 5 bases at J; junction bases unmatched: 10. The V gene's germline CDR1 is MDHEN and CDR2 SYDVKM. The CDR3 is 16 amino acids. The CDR3 DNA sequence: TGTGCCAGCAGTATTCCGGGACAGGGGGTTTTATATGGCTACACCTTC. Amino acids: CASSIPGQGVLYGYTF.

This chain connects TRBV4-3 to TRBJ2-7, with D tentatively TRBD2 (7 bases). V lost 1 base and J lost 5, with 12 bases in between. The CDR3 totals 14 residues. The germline CDR1 and CDR2 sequences are LGHNA and YSLEER. This CDR3 is CASSQVTGRDEQYF. CDR3 DNA sequence: TGCGCCAGCAGCCAAGTAACAGGGAGGGACGAGCAGTACTTC.

This chain links TRBV18 with TRBJ1-2; no definite D call. From germline, CDR1 is KGHSH and CDR2 LQKENI. This CDR3 has 13 amino acids. V lost 1 base and J 7 bases, leaving 10 bases between the germline ends. In nucleotides, the CDR3 is TGTGCCAGCTCACCACGCCAGGATGGTGGCTACACCTTC. Translated: CASSPRQDGGYTF.

The V gene is TRBV7-2, the J gene TRBJ2-7; 10 nucleotides line up with TRBD1. The CDR3 has 14 residues. Germline loops: CDR1 SGHTA, CDR2 FQGNSA. V trimming: 5 bases; J trimming: 4 bases; junction bases outside the gene matches: 5. The CDR3, as DNA: TGTGCCAGCAGCCGGACAGGGGGGAGTTACGAGCAGTACTTC. Protein sequence: CASSRTGGSYEQYF.

This clone has only a few counts. This chain joins TRBV5-1 and TRBJ1-4; 7 bases are shared with TRBD1. This CDR3 is 15 amino acids long. V lost 4 bases and J lost 7; bases outside the gene matches: 10. Germline loops: CDR1 SGHRS, CDR2 YFSETQ. The DNA of the CDR3 is TGCGCCAGCAGCGACGTGAGAACAGGGGCTGAAAAACTGTTTTTT. Its protein product is CASSDVRTGAEKLFF. Variable domain in full (rest from reference TRBV5-1 and TRBJ1-4): KAGVTQTPRYLIKTRGQQVTLSCSPISGHRSVSWYQQTPGQGLQFLFEYFSETQRNKGNFPGRFSGRQFSNSRSEMNVSTLELGDSALYLCASSDVRTGAEKLFFGSGTQLSVL.

Here the CDR3 reads CASSLVDGTNIQYF. CDR3 bases: TGTGCCAGCAGCTTAGTCGACGGCACGAACATTCAGTACTTC. The chain couples TRBV11-2 to TRBJ2-4; D remains ambiguous. V lost 1 base, J lost 7 bases, and 11 bases lay in between. Looked up from germline, CDR1 is SGHAT and CDR2 is FQNNGV. CDR3 length equals 14 residues. Variable domain in full (rest from reference TRBV11-2 and TRBJ2-4): EAGVAQSPRYKIIEKRQSVAFWCNPISGHATLYWYQQILGQGPKLLIQFQNNGVVDDSQLPKDRFSAERLKGVDSTLKIQPAKLEDSAVYLCASSLVDGTNIQYFGAGTRLSVL.

This clone appeared a few times. CDR3 nucleotide sequence: TGTGCCAGCAGCCCCTCGGGACAGGCCGCGAACACCGGGGAGCTGTTTTTT. It encodes CASSPSGQAANTGELFF. The chain has TRBV5-4 and TRBJ2-2, with 8 bases identical to TRBD1. The CDR3 spans 17 residues. Germline lookup yields CDR1 SGHNT and CDR2 YYREEE (reference sequence). J gave up 0 bases and V 4 bases, and 8 bases lay outside the gene matches.

On this clone: A junction end diverges from the germline sequence, so it may reflect a read error. The chain carries TRBV7-2 and TRBJ2-7, with D perhaps matching TRBD1 (8 bases). This CDR3 comprises 12 residues. Looked up from germline, CDR1 is SGHTA and CDR2 is FQGNSA. Written as DNA, the CDR3 is TGTGCCAGCAGCCAGGGGGGGCAGGGGGCGGACTTC. It encodes CASSQGGQGADF.

CDR3 loop: CASSLRGHEQFF. The CDR3 coding sequence is TGTGCCAGCAGCTTGAGGGGTCATGAGCAGTTCTTC. The rearrangement uses TRBV7-2 and TRBJ2-1; D may correspond to TRBD1 or TRBD2 (5 bases each). CDR1 and CDR2 from the germline V gene are SGHTA and FQGNSA. Trimming shortened V by 3 bases and J by 8 bases, and 8 bases separated the two germline ends. The CDR3 is 12 residues long.

This clone has more than one count but fewer than ten. The chain couples TRBV28 to TRBJ1-2; the match to TRBD1 covers 9 bases. The germline V gene encodes CDR1 MDHEN and CDR2 SYDVKM. The CDR3 is made up of 14 amino acids. V lost 7 bases to trimming and J lost 0 bases; unmatched junction nucleotides: 3. The CDR3 is CASNRGHTNYGYTF. DNA of the CDR3: TGTGCCAGCAACAGGGGGCATACTAACTATGGCTACACCTTC.

The V call is TRBV19, the J call TRBJ1-5, with 9 bases identical to TRBD1. V lost 5 bases, J lost 0 bases, and 2 bases stayed unmatched. The CDR3 covers 15 residues. Germline V CDR1 and CDR2: LNHDA, SQIVND (reference sequence). The CDR3 is CASSPGQGSNQPQHF. In DNA form, the CDR3 reads TGTGCCAGTAGTCCGGGACAGGGTAGCAATCAGCCCCAGCATTTT. Based on the CDR3 plus reference TRBV19 and TRBJ1-5, the full variable domain is DGGITQSPKYLFRKEGQNVTLSCEQNLNHDAMYWYRQDPGQGLRLIYYSQIVNDFQKGDIAEGYSVSREKKESFPLTVTSAQKNPTAFYLCASSPGQGSNQPQHFGDGTRLSIL.

J is TRBJ1-2 and V is TRBV10-3, with 8 bases that match TRBD1. V shed 6 bases, J shed 5 bases, and the junction held 20 bases outside the gene matches. The CDR3 contains 18 residues. The germline gives CDR1 ENHRY, CDR2 SYGVKD. Here the CDR3 reads CAISLASDRTGNIYGYTF. The CDR3 bases are TGTGCCATCAGCCTAGCAAGTGACAGGACAGGGAACATATATGGCTACACCTTC.

This clone was detected only a few times. The J gene is TRBJ1-2, the V gene TRBV7-2; TRBD1 might be the D (5 bases). CDR3 length: 17 residues. V lost 1 base and J lost 4, with 19 bases in between. Per the germline V gene, CDR1 is SGHTA and CDR2 is FQGNSA. CDR3 coding DNA: TGTGCCAGCAGCTTAGATGTTTTAGCGGGACGGACCTATGGCTACACCTTC. Its protein product is CASSLDVLAGRTYGYTF.

This clone was seen more than once but under ten times. The chain couples TRBV7-3 to TRBJ2-5, with 16 bases aligning to TRBD2. Losses at the gene ends were 0 bases for V and 5 bases for J; bases not matched to a gene: 6. The germline V gene encodes CDR1 SGHTA and CDR2 FQGTGA. CDR3 length: 18 residues. The CDR3 spells CASSLTGLAGGPVETQYF. The DNA for the CDR3 is TGTGCCAGCAGCTTAACGGGACTAGCGGGGGGGCCAGTGGAGACCCAGTACTTC.

This clone was observed a few times. This rearrangement joins TRBV4-2 to TRBJ2-2; possible D gene TRBD2, 6 bases. V lost 0 bases and J lost 7, with 12 bases in between. This CDR3 has 15 residues. Germline values: CDR1 LGHNA, CDR2 YNFKEQ. The CDR3 nucleotides read TGTGCCAGCAGCCAAGAAATCGGGAGTGTCGGGGAGCTGTTTTTT. Its protein product is CASSQEIGSVGELFF.

The chain carries TRBV6-1 and TRBJ1-4; D gene ambiguous. V was clipped by 6 bases and J by 0 bases, with 8 bases between them. CDR1 is MNHNS, CDR2 SASEGT, per germline. This CDR3 is 14 amino acids long. CDR3 nucleotides: TGTGCCAGCAGAAGCAGAGCAACTAATGAAAAACTGTTTTTT. Translation gives CASRSRATNEKLFF.